These 30 T cell receptor beta chains share one sample of origin, sequenced in a study of cytomegalovirus exposure and HLA in healthy donors. Primers included in the PCR were 60 Vbeta and 13 Jbeta primers. The method was immunoSEQ multiplex PCR; TCRdb's version includes in-frame clones alone and lacks a portion of them. Among 120,000 to 150,000 clones, roughly 85% were seen once, and the ten largest hold under 0.8%. Sequencing was performed on PBMCs. The origin of the receptors is a male donor in good health and CMV-seronegative.

The chain recombines TRBV13 with TRBJ2-4, with 9 bases fitting TRBD2. This CDR3 comprises 18 residues. The V gene end was trimmed by 5 bases and the J gene end by 0 bases; junction bases not matched to a gene: 11. Germline V lookup: CDR1 PRHDT, CDR2 FYEKMQ (reference sequence). In DNA form, the CDR3 reads TGTGCCAGCAGCGAAACTAGCGGGTCCCCTATAGCCAAAAACATTCAGTACTTC. Its protein is CASSETSGSPIAKNIQYF.

The count of this clone is one. This chain connects TRBV6-5 to TRBJ2-7; 7 bases fit TRBD2. The J segment lost 3 bases and the V segment lost 2 bases, leaving 4 bases of the junction unmatched. The CDR3 is made up of 14 amino acids. The germline V gene has CDR1 MNHEY and CDR2 SVGAGI. The DNA of the CDR3 is TGTGCCAGCAGTTACGTAGCGGGCGACTACGAGCAGTACTTC. Translation gives CASSYVAGDYEQYF.

V gene TRBV10-3 combines with J gene TRBJ2-1, with TRBD1 as a possible D gene (5 bases). Germline loops: CDR1 ENHRY, CDR2 SYGVKD. The CDR3 extends over 15 amino acids. V lost 2 bases, J lost 5 bases, and 13 bases lay in between. The DNA of the CDR3 is TGTGCCATCAGTGAGAATGCAGGGCGCAACAATGAGCAGTTCTTC. Its translation: CAISENAGRNNEQFF.

This clone was counted only a few times. The chain has TRBV5-6 and TRBJ1-1, with D unclear. Trimming cost V 6 bases and J 4 bases, with 16 bases left between them. The CDR3 sequence is 14 residues long. Germline lookup yields CDR1 SGHDT and CDR2 YYEEEE. The CDR3 region has the DNA TGTGCCAGCATCGAAATCGGGGAGGCCACTGAAGCTTTCTTT. As protein: CASIEIGEATEAFF.

The rearrangement uses TRBV27 and TRBJ2-7, with D uncertain. The CDR3 loop spans 13 amino acids. Germline V gene sequence: CDR1 MNHEY, CDR2 SMNVEV (reference sequence). V gave up 3 bases and J gave up 6 bases, with 12 bases separating them. The DNA of the CDR3 is TGTGCCAGCAGTTTGGGTAGCTCAACCGAGCAGTACTTC. Protein: CASSLGSSTEQYF.

This clone turned up a few times. V gene TRBV9 combines with J gene TRBJ1-6; 8 nucleotides line up with TRBD1. Germline V gene data show CDR1 as SGDLS and CDR2 as YYNGEE. The CDR3 has 17 residues. Trimming at V came to 4 bases and at J to 7 bases, leaving 13 bases not matched to a gene. CDR3 nucleotides: TGTGCCAGCAGCCCTCGAACCGGGACAGGTGGAAATTCACCCCTCCACTTT. It codes for CASSPRTGTGGNSPLHF.

The J gene is TRBJ1-2, the V gene TRBV28; 7 bases are shared with TRBD1. Germline trimming cut 6 bases from V and 0 bases from J; bases unmatched to any gene: 22. The CDR3 runs 20 residues. Germline V gives CDR1 MDHEN, CDR2 SYDVKM. CDR3: CASSLPGARGTSLANYGYTF. DNA for the CDR3: TGTGCCAGCAGCCTACCGGGGGCCAGGGGGACCTCGTTAGCTAACTATGGCTACACCTTC.

The chain employs TRBV9 and TRBJ1-5; D perhaps matches TRBD1 (6 bases). Trimming cost V 4 bases and J 3 bases, with 17 bases left between them. The V gene's germline CDR1 is SGDLS and CDR2 YYNGEE. This CDR3 region has 16 residues. The CDR3: CASSKSGGWNNQPQHF. The DNA of the CDR3 is TGTGCCAGCAGCAAGAGCGGGGGCTGGAACAATCAGCCCCAGCATTTT. Complete variable domain (other parts from reference TRBV9 and TRBJ1-5): DSGVTQTPKHLITATGQRVTLRCSPRSGDLSVYWYQQSLDQGLQFLIQYYNGEERAKGNILERFSAQQFPDLHSELNLSSLELGDSALYFCASSKSGGWNNQPQHFGDGTRLSIL.

The chain has TRBV6-1 and TRBJ1-2; TRBD1 matches at 9 bases. The CDR3 length is 16 residues. V lost 4 bases, J lost 2 bases, and 8 bases stayed unmatched. Germline CDR1 MNHNS, CDR2 SASEGT. The chain's CDR3 is CASSASPGQGNYGYTF. Here the CDR3 DNA reads TGTGCCAGCAGTGCGTCACCGGGACAGGGAAACTATGGCTACACCTTC.

The chain carries TRBV6-5 and TRBJ1-5; D may be TRBD1 (5 bases). With 5 bases removed from V and 5 bases from J, the gap between germline ends came to 13 bases. CDR1 and CDR2 from the germline V gene are MNHEY and SVGAGI. The CDR3 has 14 amino acids. CDR3 nucleotide sequence: TGTGCCAGCAGTCTTAGCAGGGAACATCAGCCCCAGCATTTT. Translated, it gives CASSLSREHQPQHF.

The chain has TRBV9 and TRBJ1-3; D uncertain. CDR3 length: 14 amino acids. The germline V gene has CDR1 SGDLS and CDR2 YYNGEE. The V gene lost 0 bases and the J gene lost 4 bases, with 8 bases spanning the gap. CDR3 nucleotide sequence: TGTGCCAGCAGCGTAGGGGCCCCCGGAAACACCATATATTTT. Its translation: CASSVGAPGNTIYF. The variable domain in full, completed from reference TRBV9 and TRBJ1-3, reads DSGVTQTPKHLITATGQRVTLRCSPRSGDLSVYWYQQSLDQGLQFLIQYYNGEERAKGNILERFSAQQFPDLHSELNLSSLELGDSALYFCASSVGAPGNTIYFGEGSWLTVV.

The gene calls are TRBV29-1 and TRBJ1-2; D not certain. The CDR3 is 11 amino acids. The V end was cut by 5 bases, the J end by 3 bases, with 7 bases between. CDR1 is SQVTM, CDR2 ANQGSEA, per germline. The CDR3 sequence: CSVRRDYGYTF. The CDR3 DNA follows: TGCAGCGTTCGTCGGGACTATGGCTACACCTTC. The variable domain in full, with the rest retrieved from reference TRBV29-1 and TRBJ1-2, is SAVISQKPSRDICQRGTSLTIQCQVDSQVTMMFWYRQQPGQSLTLIATANQGSEATYESGFVIDKFPISRPNLTFSTLTVSNMSPEDSSIYLCSVRRDYGYTFGSGTRLTVV.

The rearrangement links TRBV9 to TRBJ1-1, with TRBD1 identical over 7 bases. From germline, CDR1 is SGDLS and CDR2 YYNGEE. This CDR3 is built from 16 residues. Trimming took 3 bases from V and 4 from J; bases not matched to a gene: 12. The CDR3 reads CASSAARGRGITEAFF. CDR3 DNA sequence: TGTGCCAGCAGCGCAGCTAGGGGGCGGGGTATCACTGAAGCTTTCTTT.

This chain uses TRBV27 with TRBJ1-6; TRBD1 matches at 7 bases. V trimming: 6 bases; J trimming: 8 bases; junction bases outside the gene matches: 4. Germline-derived CDR1 and CDR2 are MNHEY and SMNVEV (reference sequence). The CDR3 runs to 13 residues. The CDR3 bases are TGTGCCAGCAGATACAGGGGACATTCACCCCTCCACTTT. It specifies CASRYRGHSPLHF.

The chain couples TRBV29-1 to TRBJ1-1; D is unclear. The V gene's germline CDR1 is SQVTM and CDR2 ANQGSEA. The CDR3 loop spans 11 amino acids. V was cut by 7 bases and J by 1 base, with 7 bases left in between. The CDR3 region has the DNA TGCAGCGGTGTCAAGAACACTGAAGCTTTCTTT. Protein: CSGVKNTEAFF.

V usage is TRBV7-6 and J usage is TRBJ2-1, with 12 bases fitting TRBD2. Germline V gives CDR1 SGHVS, CDR2 FNYEAQ. With V trimmed by 3 bases and J by 9 bases, 6 bases remained unmatched. CDR3 size: 15 residues. The CDR3: CASSLSSGGASEQFF. CDR3 DNA sequence: TGTGCCAGCAGCTTGTCTAGCGGGGGGGCCTCTGAGCAGTTCTTC.

The rearrangement uses TRBV27 and TRBJ2-7, with TRBD2 identical over 10 bases. After removal of 7 bases from V and 6 bases from J, the junction contained 12 bases not matched to a gene. The CDR3 has 15 amino acids. Germline values: CDR1 MNHEY, CDR2 SMNVEV (reference sequence). The CDR3 here is CASTPSSGRLREQYF. The CDR3 DNA is TGTGCCAGCACCCCGAGTAGCGGGAGGCTCCGCGAGCAGTACTTC.

This chain links TRBV18 with TRBJ1-3, with TRBD1 matching over 7 bases. V trimming: 4 bases; J trimming: 4 bases; junction bases outside the gene matches: 4. The germline V gene encodes CDR1 KGHSH and CDR2 LQKENI. The CDR3 is 14 amino acids. Written as DNA, the CDR3 is TGTGCCAGCTCACGCGACAGGGAAGGAAACACCATATATTTT. This encodes CASSRDREGNTIYF. The full variable domain, completed using reference TRBV18 and TRBJ1-3, is NAGVMQNPRHLVRRRGQEARLRCSPMKGHSHVYWYRQLPEEGLKFMVYLQKENIIDESGMPKERFSAEFPKEGPSILRIQQVVRGDSAAYFCASSRDREGNTIYFGEGSWLTVV.

The rearrangement uses TRBV10-3 and TRBJ2-7, with 9 nucleotides matching TRBD1. This CDR3 comprises 13 residues. J was trimmed by 5 bases and V by 4 bases; bases with no gene match: 3. Germline assignment: CDR1 ENHRY and CDR2 SYGVKD. The CDR3 is CAISGTGEHEQYF. The CDR3 DNA follows: TGTGCCATCAGTGGGACAGGGGAGCACGAGCAGTACTTC.

The chain couples TRBV23-1 to TRBJ1-1, with D tentatively TRBD1 (5 bases). TRBV23-1 is reported as an ORF; its role is uncertain. The CDR3 covers 14 residues. Trimming shortened V by 7 bases and J by 0 bases, and 12 bases separated the two germline ends. The CDR3 coding sequence is TGCGCCAGCACCCGGGGGGGTTTGAACACTGAAGCTTTCTTT. Translating gives CASTRGGLNTEAFF.

About this clone: Other DNA sequences in the same sample also yield this CDR3. This chain joins TRBV6-4 and TRBJ2-6, with D hard to call. Per the germline V gene, CDR1 is MRHNA and CDR2 is SNTAGT. There are 14 residues in the CDR3. V gave up 8 bases and J gave up 0 bases, with 8 bases separating them. The CDR3 region has the DNA TGTGCCAGCTCCAATAGCTCTGGGGCCAACGTCCTGACTTTC. Amino acid sequence: CASSNSSGANVLTF.

The chain links TRBV4-1 to TRBJ2-3, with no clear D. The CDR3 extends over 14 amino acids. V was shortened by 0 bases and J by 2 bases, with 6 bases between the two germline ends. CDR1 is MGHRA, CDR2 YSYEKL, per germline. The CDR3 reads CASSQDSYTDTQYF. As DNA, the CDR3 is TGCGCCAGCAGCCAAGATTCCTACACAGATACGCAGTATTTT.

This sequence joins TRBV2 and TRBJ1-1; 10 bases are a match to TRBD1. J lost 0 bases, V lost 4 bases, and 5 bases had no gene match. The CDR3 has 16 residues. Germline V CDR1 and CDR2: SNHLY, FYNNEI. This CDR3 is CASSGTGGAMNTEAFF. CDR3 sequence (DNA): TGTGCCAGCAGTGGGACAGGGGGAGCCATGAACACTGAAGCTTTCTTT.

This chain connects TRBV6-5 to TRBJ2-5, with 9 bases identical to TRBD1. With 6 bases clipped from V and 11 bases from J, the junction kept 7 bases outside the gene matches. Germline V CDR1 and CDR2: MNHEY, SVGAGI. This CDR3 is 12 amino acids long. This chain's CDR3 is CASREGQGRQYF. The CDR3 DNA sequence: TGTGCCAGCAGGGAAGGACAGGGGCGACAGTACTTC.

V gene TRBV19 combines with J gene TRBJ2-2; D perhaps matches TRBD1 (6 bases). CDR3 length equals 17 residues. Trimming shortened V by 3 bases and J by 1 base, and 15 bases separated the two germline ends. Germline V gives CDR1 LNHDA, CDR2 SQIVND (reference sequence). CDR3 in DNA: TGTGCCAGTAGTATCGGGTCCCAGGGGTTGAACACCGGGGAGCTGTTTTTT. Its protein is CASSIGSQGLNTGELFF.

This clone turned up a few times. This chain connects TRBV7-2 to TRBJ2-4; D remains unclear. The CDR3 is made up of 15 amino acids. The V gene's germline CDR1 is SGHTA and CDR2 FQGNSA. Trimming left V 3 bases short and J 0 bases short, with 9 bases between. The CDR3 DNA sequence: TGTGCCAGCAGCTTCGAGCCCCCAGCCAAAAACATTCAGTACTTC. It translates to CASSFEPPAKNIQYF.

The rearrangement joins TRBV7-8 to TRBJ2-7, with D possibly being TRBD2 (6 bases). Germline loops: CDR1 SGHVS, CDR2 FQNEAQ. This CDR3 is 15 amino acids long. The germline V and J ends were trimmed by 5 bases and 2 bases, with 16 bases remaining between them. CDR3 protein: CASSPAGTLPYEQYF. The DNA of the CDR3 is TGTGCCAGCAGCCCCGCCGGGACTCTTCCCTACGAGCAGTACTTC.

The chain has TRBV9 and TRBJ2-2; TRBD1 matches at 11 bases. V trimming: 4 bases; J trimming: 4 bases; junction bases outside the gene matches: 9. Germline lookup yields CDR1 SGDLS and CDR2 YYNGEE. This CDR3 is built from 17 residues. CDR3 protein: CASSSTPGQGATGELFF. The CDR3 DNA reads TGTGCCAGCAGCTCCACCCCCGGACAGGGGGCCACCGGGGAGCTGTTTTTT.

This chain joins TRBV6-5 and TRBJ1-5; 7 nucleotides match TRBD1. This CDR3 spans 14 amino acids. With V trimmed by 6 bases and J by 5 bases, 7 bases remained unmatched. Germline-derived CDR1 and CDR2 are MNHEY and SVGAGI. The CDR3 loop is CASRPGGFDQPQHF. CDR3 DNA: TGTGCCAGCAGACCAGGGGGATTCGATCAGCCCCAGCATTTT.

The rearrangement uses TRBV10-3 and TRBJ2-7; 10 bases fit TRBD2. CDR1 is ENHRY, CDR2 SYGVKD, per germline. The J segment lost 6 bases and the V segment lost 3 bases, leaving 14 bases of the junction unmatched. CDR3 length: 17 amino acids. The CDR3, as DNA: TGTGCCATCAGTGACCCTGTCCGGACTAGCGGCGGAGGCGAGCAGTACTTC. This translates into CAISDPVRTSGGGEQYF.